This T cell receptor (beta chain) was sequenced during a study of cytomegalovirus exposure and HLA in healthy donors. Study-wide points: A later analysis found TCR association rates differed by HLA locus, highest for DRB1 and lowest for HLA-C. Presence/absence analyses supposed approximately even sequencing depth among donors. As a later analysis showed, several of the most significant clusters appeared to be linked to common viral pathogens.

About this clone: Its antigen is as yet unknown. The junction shows a germline mismatch at one end, possibly a read error.

The PCR contained 60 Vbeta and 13 Jbeta primers. Method: immunoSEQ multiplex PCR; TCRdb's copy keeps in-frame clones and lacks some. In the table there are 60,000 to 85,000 clones, 84% of which are singletons. The CDR3 totals 14 residues. Per the germline V gene, CDR1 is MNHNS and CDR2 is SASEGT. The sequenced material came from PBMCs. The clonotype was recovered from a man aged 70-80 years in good health and CMV-seropositive. The chain employs TRBV6-1 and TRBJ2-2; TRBD2 aligns across 7 bases. CDR3 bases: TGTTCCAGCAAGAGCGGGGCGAACACCGGGGAGCTGTTTTTT. It is translated as CSSKSGANTGELFF.